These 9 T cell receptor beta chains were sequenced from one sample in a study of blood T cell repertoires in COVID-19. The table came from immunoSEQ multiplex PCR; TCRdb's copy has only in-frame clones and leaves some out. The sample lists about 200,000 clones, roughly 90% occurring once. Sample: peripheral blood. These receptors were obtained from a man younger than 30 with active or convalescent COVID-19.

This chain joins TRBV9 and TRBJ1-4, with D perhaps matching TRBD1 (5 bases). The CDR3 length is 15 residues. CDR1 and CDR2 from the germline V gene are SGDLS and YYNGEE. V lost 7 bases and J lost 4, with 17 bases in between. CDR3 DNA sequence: TGTGCCAGCTCCCCAAGGGGCAGTCTTAATGAAAAACTGTTTTTT. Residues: CASSPRGSLNEKLFF.

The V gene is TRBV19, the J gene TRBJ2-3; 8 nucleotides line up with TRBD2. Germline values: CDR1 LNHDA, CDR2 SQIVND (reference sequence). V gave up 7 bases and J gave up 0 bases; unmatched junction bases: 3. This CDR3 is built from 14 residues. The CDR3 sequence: CASKGTSSTDTQYF. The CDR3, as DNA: TGTGCCAGTAAGGGGACTAGTAGCACAGATACGCAGTATTTT.

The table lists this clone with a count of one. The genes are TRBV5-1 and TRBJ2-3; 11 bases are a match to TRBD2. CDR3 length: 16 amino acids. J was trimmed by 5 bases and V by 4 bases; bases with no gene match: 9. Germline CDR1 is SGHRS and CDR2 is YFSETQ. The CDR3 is CASSPGASGGLDTQYF. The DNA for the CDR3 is TGCGCCAGCAGCCCGGGCGCTAGCGGGGGGTTAGATACGCAGTATTTT.

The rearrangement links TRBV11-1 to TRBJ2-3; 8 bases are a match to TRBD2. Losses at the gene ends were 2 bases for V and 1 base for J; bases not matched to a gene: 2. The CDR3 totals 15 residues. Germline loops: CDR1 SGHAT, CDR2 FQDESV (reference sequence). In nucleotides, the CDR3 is TGTGCCAGCAGCTTAATGCGGGGGGGCACAGATACGCAGTATTTT. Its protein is CASSLMRGGTDTQYF.

The CDR3 bases are TGTGCCAGCAGTGAAGGACATAGCAATCAGCCCCAGCATTTT. Translated, it gives CASSEGHSNQPQHF. The V and J genes are TRBV6-1 and TRBJ1-5; D gene unclear. CDR3 length: 14 amino acids. Germline values: CDR1 MNHNS, CDR2 SASEGT. Trimming shortened V by 1 base and J by 0 bases, and 4 bases separated the two germline ends.

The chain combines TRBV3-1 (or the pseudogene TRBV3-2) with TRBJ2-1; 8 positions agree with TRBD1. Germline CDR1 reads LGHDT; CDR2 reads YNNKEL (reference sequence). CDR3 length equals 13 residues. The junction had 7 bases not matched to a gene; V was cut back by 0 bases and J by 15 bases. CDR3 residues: CASSQDSDRVTFF. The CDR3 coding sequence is TGTGCCAGCAGCCAAGATTCGGACAGGGTTACGTTCTTC.

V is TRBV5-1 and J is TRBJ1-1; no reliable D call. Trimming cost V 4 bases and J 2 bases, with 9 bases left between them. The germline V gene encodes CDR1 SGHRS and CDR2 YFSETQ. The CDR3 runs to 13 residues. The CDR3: CASSDDINTEAFF. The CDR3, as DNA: TGCGCCAGCAGCGACGACATTAACACTGAAGCTTTCTTT.

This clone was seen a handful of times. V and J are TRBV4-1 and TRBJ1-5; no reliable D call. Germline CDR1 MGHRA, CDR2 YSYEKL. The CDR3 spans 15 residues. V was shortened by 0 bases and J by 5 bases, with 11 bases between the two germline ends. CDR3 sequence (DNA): TGCGCCAGCAGCCAAGATCGTACAGACGATCAGCCCCAGCATTTT. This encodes CASSQDRTDDQPQHF.

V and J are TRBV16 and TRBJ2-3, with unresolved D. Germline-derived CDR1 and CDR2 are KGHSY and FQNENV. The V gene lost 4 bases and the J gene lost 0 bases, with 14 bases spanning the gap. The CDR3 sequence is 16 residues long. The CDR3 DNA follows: TGTGCCAGCAGCCCTACCCAAAGTCCTAGCACAGATACGCAGTATTTT. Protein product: CASSPTQSPSTDTQYF.